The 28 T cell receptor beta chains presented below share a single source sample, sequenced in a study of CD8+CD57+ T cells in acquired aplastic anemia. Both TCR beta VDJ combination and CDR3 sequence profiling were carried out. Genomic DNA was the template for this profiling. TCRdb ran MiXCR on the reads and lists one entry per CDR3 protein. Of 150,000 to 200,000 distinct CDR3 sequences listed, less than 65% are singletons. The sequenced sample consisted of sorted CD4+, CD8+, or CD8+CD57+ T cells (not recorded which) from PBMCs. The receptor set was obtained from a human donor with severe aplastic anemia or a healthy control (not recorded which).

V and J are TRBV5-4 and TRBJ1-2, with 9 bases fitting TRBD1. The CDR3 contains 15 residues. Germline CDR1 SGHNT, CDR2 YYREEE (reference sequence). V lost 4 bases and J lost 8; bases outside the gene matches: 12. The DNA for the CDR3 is TGTGCCAGCAGCCCCGCCACACAGGGGGCTCTCGGCTACACCTTC. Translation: CASSPATQGALGYTF.

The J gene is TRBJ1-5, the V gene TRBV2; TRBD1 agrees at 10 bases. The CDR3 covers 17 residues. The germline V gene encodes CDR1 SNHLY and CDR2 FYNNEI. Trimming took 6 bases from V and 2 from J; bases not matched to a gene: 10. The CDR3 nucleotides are TGTGCCAGCAGCTTTCCCGGGACAGGGGCGGGCAATCAGCCCCAGCATTTT. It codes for CASSFPGTGAGNQPQHF. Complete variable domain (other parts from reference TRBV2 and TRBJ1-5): EPEVTQTPSHQVTQMGQEVILRCVPISNHLYFYWYRQILGQKVEFLVSFYNNEISEKSEIFDDQFSVERPDGSNFTLKIRSTKLEDSAMYFCASSFPGTGAGNQPQHFGDGTRLSIL.

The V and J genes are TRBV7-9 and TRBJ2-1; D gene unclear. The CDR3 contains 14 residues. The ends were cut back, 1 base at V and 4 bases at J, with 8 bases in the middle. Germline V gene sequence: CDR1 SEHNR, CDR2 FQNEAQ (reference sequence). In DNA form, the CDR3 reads TGTGCCAGCAGCTTAGTGGCAGATTACAATGAGCAGTTCTTC. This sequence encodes CASSLVADYNEQFF.

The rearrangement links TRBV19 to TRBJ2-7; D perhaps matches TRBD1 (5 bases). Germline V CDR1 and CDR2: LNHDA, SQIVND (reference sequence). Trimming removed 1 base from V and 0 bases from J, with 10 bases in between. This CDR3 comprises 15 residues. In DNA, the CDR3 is TGTGCCAGTAGTATAGTGGGGCATCACTCCTACGAGCAGTACTTC. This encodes CASSIVGHHSYEQYF.

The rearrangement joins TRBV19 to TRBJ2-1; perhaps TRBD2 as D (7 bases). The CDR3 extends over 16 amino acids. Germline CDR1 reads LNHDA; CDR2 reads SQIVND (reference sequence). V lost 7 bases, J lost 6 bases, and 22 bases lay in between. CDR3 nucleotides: TGTGCCAGTACCCCTGCCGGGGGCGGGAGTTTCAATGAGCAGTTCTTC. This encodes CASTPAGGGSFNEQFF. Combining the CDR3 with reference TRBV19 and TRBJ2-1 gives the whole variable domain DGGITQSPKYLFRKEGQNVTLSCEQNLNHDAMYWYRQDPGQGLRLIYYSQIVNDFQKGDIAEGYSVSREKKESFPLTVTSAQKNPTAFYLCASTPAGGGSFNEQFFGPGTRLTVL.

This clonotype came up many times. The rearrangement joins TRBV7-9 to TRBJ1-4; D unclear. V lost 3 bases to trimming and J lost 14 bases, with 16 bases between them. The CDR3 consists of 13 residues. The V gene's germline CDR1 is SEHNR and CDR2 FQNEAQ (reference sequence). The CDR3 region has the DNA TGTGCCAGCAGCTTCCCCGTCGAGAAAGAGCTGTTTTTT. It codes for CASSFPVEKELFF.

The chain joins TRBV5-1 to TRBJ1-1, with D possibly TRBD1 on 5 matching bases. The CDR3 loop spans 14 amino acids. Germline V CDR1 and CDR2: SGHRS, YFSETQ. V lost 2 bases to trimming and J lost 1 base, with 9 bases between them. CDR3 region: CASSLQAENTEAFF. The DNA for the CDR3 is TGCGCCAGCAGCTTACAGGCTGAGAACACTGAAGCTTTCTTT.

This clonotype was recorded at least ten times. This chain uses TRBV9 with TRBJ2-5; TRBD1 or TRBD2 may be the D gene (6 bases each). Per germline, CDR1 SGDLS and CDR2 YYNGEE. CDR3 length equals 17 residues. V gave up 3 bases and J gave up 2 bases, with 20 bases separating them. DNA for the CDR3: TGTGCCAGCAGCGCCGAGGGGGGAGGCGTGCCGCAAGAGACCCAGTACTTC. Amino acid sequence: CASSAEGGGVPQETQYF.

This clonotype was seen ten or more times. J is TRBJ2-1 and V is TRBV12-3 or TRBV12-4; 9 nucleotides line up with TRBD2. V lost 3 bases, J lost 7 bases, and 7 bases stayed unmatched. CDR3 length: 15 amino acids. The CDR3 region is CASSFSSGVRNEQFF. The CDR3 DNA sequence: TGTGCCAGCAGTTTTTCTAGCGGGGTGAGAAATGAGCAGTTCTTC.

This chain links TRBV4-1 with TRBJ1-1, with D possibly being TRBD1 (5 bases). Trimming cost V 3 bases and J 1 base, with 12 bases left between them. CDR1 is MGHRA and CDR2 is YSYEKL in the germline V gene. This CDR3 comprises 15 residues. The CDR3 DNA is TGCGCCAGCAGCCATCATAGGGGTCAGAACACTGAAGCTTTCTTT. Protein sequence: CASSHHRGQNTEAFF.

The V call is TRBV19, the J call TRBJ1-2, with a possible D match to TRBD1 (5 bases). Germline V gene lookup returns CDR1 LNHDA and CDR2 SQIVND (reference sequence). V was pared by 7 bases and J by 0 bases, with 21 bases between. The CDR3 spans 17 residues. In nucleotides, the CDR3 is TGTGCCAGTACATCGGCAGGGATGGGAACGGCTAACTATGGCTACACCTTC. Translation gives CASTSAGMGTANYGYTF. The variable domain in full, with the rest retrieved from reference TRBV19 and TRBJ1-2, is DGGITQSPKYLFRKEGQNVTLSCEQNLNHDAMYWYRQDPGQGLRLIYYSQIVNDFQKGDIAEGYSVSREKKESFPLTVTSAQKNPTAFYLCASTSAGMGTANYGYTFGSGTRLTVV.

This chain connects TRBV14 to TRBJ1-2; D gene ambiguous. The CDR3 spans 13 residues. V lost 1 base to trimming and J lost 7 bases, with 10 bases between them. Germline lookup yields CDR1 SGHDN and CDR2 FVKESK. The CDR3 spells CASSQVGPLGYTF. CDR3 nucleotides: TGTGCCAGCAGCCAAGTTGGGCCACTTGGCTACACCTTC.

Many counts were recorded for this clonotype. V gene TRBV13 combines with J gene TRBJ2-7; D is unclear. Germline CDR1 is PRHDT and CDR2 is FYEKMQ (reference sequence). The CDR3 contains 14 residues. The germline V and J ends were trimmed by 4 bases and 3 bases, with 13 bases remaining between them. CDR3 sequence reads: CASSYLTENYEQYF. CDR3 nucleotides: TGTGCCAGCAGCTACTTGACCGAAAACTACGAGCAGTACTTC.

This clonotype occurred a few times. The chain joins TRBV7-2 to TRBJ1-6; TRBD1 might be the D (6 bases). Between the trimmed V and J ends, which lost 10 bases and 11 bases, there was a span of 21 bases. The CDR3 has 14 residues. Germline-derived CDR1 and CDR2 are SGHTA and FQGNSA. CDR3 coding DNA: TGTGCCACCCGAGACCACGAGGGGGAGACACCCCTCCACTTT. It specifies CATRDHEGETPLHF. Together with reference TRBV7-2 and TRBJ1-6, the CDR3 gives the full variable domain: GAGVSQSPSNKVTEKGKDVELRCDPISGHTALYWYRQSLGQGLEFLIYFQGNSAPDKSGLPSDRFSAERTGGSVSTLTIQRTQQEDSAVYLCATRDHEGETPLHFGNGTRLTVT.

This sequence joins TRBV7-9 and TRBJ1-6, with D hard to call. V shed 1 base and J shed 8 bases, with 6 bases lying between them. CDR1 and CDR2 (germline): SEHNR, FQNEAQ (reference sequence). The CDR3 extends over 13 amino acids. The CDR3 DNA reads TGTGCCAGCAGCTTAGAGGGTTATTCACCCCTCCACTTT. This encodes CASSLEGYSPLHF. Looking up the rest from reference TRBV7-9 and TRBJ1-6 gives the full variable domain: DTGVSQNPRHKITKRGQNVTFRCDPISEHNRLYWYRQTLGQGPEFLTYFQNEAQLEKSRLLSDRFSAERPKGSFSTLEIQRTEQGDSAMYLCASSLEGYSPLHFGNGTRLTVT.

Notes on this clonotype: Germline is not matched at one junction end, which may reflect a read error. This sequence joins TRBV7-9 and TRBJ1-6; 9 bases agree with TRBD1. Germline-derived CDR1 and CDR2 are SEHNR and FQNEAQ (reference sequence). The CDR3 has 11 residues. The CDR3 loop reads CASSLRDRVYF. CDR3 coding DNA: TGTGCCAGCAGCCTCCGGGACAGGGTCTACTTT.

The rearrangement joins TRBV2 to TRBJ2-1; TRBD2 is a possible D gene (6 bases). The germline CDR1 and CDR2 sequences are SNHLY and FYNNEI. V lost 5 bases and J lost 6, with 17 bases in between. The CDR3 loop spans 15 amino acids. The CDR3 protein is CASSLGRLGGNEQFF. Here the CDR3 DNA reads TGTGCCAGCAGTTTGGGACGGCTGGGGGGCAATGAGCAGTTCTTC.

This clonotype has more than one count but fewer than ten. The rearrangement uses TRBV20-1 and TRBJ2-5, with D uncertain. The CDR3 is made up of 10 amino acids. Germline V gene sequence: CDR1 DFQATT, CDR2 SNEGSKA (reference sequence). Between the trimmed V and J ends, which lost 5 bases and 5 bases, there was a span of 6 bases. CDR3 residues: CSAAAETQYF. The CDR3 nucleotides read TGCAGTGCTGCAGCGGAGACCCAGTACTTC.

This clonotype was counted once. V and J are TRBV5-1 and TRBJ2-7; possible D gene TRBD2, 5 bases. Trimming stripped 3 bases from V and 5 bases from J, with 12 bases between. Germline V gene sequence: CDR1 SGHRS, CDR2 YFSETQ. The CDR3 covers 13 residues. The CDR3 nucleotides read TGCGCCAGCAGCTACCAGGAGAGGGACGAGCAGTACTTC. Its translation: CASSYQERDEQYF.

The CDR3 reads CASSRQGAGNTIYF. The DNA for the CDR3 is TGTGCCAGCAGTAGACAGGGGGCGGGAAACACCATATATTTT. This chain connects TRBV12-3 or TRBV12-4 to TRBJ1-3; 10 positions match TRBD1. The CDR3 is 14 residues long. Losses at the gene ends were 5 bases for V and 4 bases for J; bases not matched to a gene: 2.

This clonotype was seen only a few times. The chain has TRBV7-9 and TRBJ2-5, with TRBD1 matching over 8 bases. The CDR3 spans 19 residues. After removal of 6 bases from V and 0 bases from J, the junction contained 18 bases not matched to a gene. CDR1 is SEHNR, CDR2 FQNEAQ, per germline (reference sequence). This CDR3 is CASSLDRVPLCPDQETQYF. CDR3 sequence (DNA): TGTGCCAGCAGTTTGGACAGGGTTCCCTTGTGTCCTGACCAAGAGACCCAGTACTTC.

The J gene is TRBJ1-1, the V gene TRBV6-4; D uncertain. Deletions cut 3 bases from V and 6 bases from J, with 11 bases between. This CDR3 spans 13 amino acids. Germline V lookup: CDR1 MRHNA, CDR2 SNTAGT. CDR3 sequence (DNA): TGTGCCAGCAGTGATGGAGGGTTCGCTGAAGCTTTCTTT. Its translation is CASSDGGFAEAFF.

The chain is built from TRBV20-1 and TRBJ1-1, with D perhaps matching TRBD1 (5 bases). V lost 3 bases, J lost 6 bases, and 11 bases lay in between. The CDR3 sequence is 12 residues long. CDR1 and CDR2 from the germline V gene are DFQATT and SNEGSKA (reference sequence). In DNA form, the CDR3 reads TGCAGTGCTAGCCAGGGCCGGGCTGAAGCTTTCTTT. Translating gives CSASQGRAEAFF.

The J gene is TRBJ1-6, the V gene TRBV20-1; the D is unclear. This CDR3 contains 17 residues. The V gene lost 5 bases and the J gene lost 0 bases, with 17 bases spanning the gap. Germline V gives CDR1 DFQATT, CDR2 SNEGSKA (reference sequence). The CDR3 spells CSASPGLLSSYNSPLHF. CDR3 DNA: TGCAGTGCTTCCCCCGGGCTATTGAGCTCCTATAATTCACCCCTCCACTTT.

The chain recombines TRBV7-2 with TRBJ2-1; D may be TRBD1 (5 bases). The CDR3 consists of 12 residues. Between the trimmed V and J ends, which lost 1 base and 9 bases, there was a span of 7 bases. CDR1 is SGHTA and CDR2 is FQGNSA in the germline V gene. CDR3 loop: CASSLVGVEQFF. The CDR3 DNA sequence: TGTGCCAGCAGCTTAGTAGGGGTTGAGCAGTTCTTC.

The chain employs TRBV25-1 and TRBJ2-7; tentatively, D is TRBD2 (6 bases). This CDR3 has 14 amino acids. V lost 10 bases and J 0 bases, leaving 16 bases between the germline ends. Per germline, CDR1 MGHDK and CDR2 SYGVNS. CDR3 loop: CATNREDGSYEQYF. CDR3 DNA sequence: TGTGCCACCAATAGGGAGGACGGCTCCTACGAGCAGTACTTC.

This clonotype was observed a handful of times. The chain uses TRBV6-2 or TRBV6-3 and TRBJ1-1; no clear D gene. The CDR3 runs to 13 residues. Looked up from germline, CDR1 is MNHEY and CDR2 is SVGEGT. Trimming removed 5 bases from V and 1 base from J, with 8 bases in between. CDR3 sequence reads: CASSPAENTEAFF. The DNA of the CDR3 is TGTGCCAGCAGTCCCGCAGAGAACACTGAAGCTTTCTTT.

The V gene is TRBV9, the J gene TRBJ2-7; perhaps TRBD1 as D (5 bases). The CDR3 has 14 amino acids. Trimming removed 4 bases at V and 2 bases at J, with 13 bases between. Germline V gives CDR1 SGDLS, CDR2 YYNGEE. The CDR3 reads CASSHEARAYEQYF. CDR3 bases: TGTGCCAGCAGCCATGAGGCCAGGGCCTACGAGCAGTACTTC.